This is a list of T cell receptor beta chains from one sample in a study of T cell responses to AZD1222 COVID-19 vaccine. Profiled with immunoSEQ multiplex PCR; TCRdb holds only in-frame clones, not every one. This table holds about 100,000 clones, around 84% found once. The sequencing used peripheral blood, collected on day 0 of AZD1222 vaccination. The receptors derive from an adult in good health. Each CDR3 is given with its conserved first and last residue. A D gene is named only where the DNA matches it firmly. Only part of the rows carry a size: once, few, many, or a class if the clone is expanded.

cdr3_aa	cdr3_nt	j_call	clone_size	d_call	v_call
CASSHSLAGVKTEAFF	TGCGCCAGCAGCCACTCCCTTGCGGGGGTCAAAACTGAAGCTTTCTTT	TRBJ1-1	-	-	TRBV4-1
CASSYRGSEKLFF	TGTGCCAGCAGTTACAGGGGGTCGGAAAAACTGTTTTTT	TRBJ1-4	-	-	TRBV6-5
CASSYGPSGEETQYF	TGTGCCAGCAGTTACGGACCCAGCGGGGAAGAGACCCAGTACTTC	TRBJ2-5	-	TRBD2	TRBV6-2/TRBV6-3
CASGNRGSGTISYEQYF	TGTGCCAGCGGGAACAGGGGCTCCGGGACAATCTCCTACGAGCAGTACTTC	TRBJ2-7	-	TRBD1	TRBV5-8
CASRETGTENEKLFF	TGTGCCAGCAGAGAGACCGGGACAGAGAATGAAAAACTGTTTTTT	TRBJ1-4	once	TRBD1	TRBV13
CASSLVARGRYNEQFF	TGTGCCAGCAGCTTAGTTGCCCGGGGAAGGTACAATGAGCAGTTCTTC	TRBJ2-1	once	-	TRBV7-8
CASRGRGGSYEQYF	TGTGCCAGCAGGGGCCGGGGGGGTTCCTACGAGCAGTACTTC	TRBJ2-7	-	TRBD2	TRBV6-5
CASSAQVDDQYF	TGTGCCAGCAGCGCCCAGGTAGATGACCAGTACTTC	TRBJ2-5	-	-	TRBV9
CAWNRDRGYEQYF	TGTGCCTGGAATCGAGACAGGGGCTACGAGCAGTACTTC	TRBJ2-7	-	TRBD1	TRBV30
CASSWGEDGYTF	TGTGCCAGCAGCTGGGGTGAGGATGGCTACACCTTC	TRBJ1-2	-	-	TRBV7-2
CAWRDRGRTGANVLTF	TGTGCCTGGAGAGACAGGGGGCGTACTGGGGCCAACGTCCTGACTTTC	TRBJ2-6	-	TRBD1	TRBV30
CASRDDRDTLEKLFF	TGTGCCAGCAGGGACGACCGGGACACATTAGAAAAACTGTTTTTT	TRBJ1-4	-	-	TRBV6-5
CATSVGTSGTQETQYF	TGTGCCACCAGTGTTGGGACTAGCGGGACACAAGAGACCCAGTACTTC	TRBJ2-5	-	TRBD2	TRBV24-1